One sample yielded the 8 T cell receptor beta chains listed below, sequenced in a study of shared clonotypes between healthy human individuals (dated by TCRdb to the early 2020s). Library preparation used the immunoSEQ multiplex PCR assay. As stored in TCRdb, this immuneACCESS dataset retains in-frame rearrangements with V and J assigned. A fraction of the clones does not appear; measured against another copy, unresolved V genes explain less than half of the discrepancy, and the remainder lacks a known reason. In all, the sample holds roughly 2.2 million clones, and just under 95% of those were seen once. About 0.36% of the sample comes from the top ten. Sequencing was carried out using naive CD4+ T cells from PBMCs. The sample's cell subset or site label, decoded: CD45RA+ positively selected. The receptors shown here come from a man younger than 35 in good health. Some clones in this sample may be carry-over from other donors' samples.

This clone was seen once. This chain links TRBV28 with TRBJ1-1; tentatively, D is TRBD1 (5 bases). This CDR3 has 15 residues. V was cut by 5 bases and J by 1 base, with 14 bases left in between. Germline V gene lookup returns CDR1 MDHEN and CDR2 SYDVKM. CDR3 residues: CASSTHSRENTEAFF. CDR3 sequence (DNA): TGTGCCAGCAGTACCCACTCCAGGGAGAACACTGAAGCTTTCTTT.

This clone was recorded once. The rearrangement joins TRBV19 to TRBJ2-5, with D possibly TRBD2 on 6 matching bases. V was clipped by 5 bases and J by 5 bases, with 15 bases between them. The CDR3 spans 14 residues. CDR1 and CDR2 (germline): LNHDA, SQIVND (reference sequence). CDR3 residues: CASSSSSVGETQYF. Written as DNA, the CDR3 is TGTGCCAGTAGTTCGTCTAGCGTCGGTGAGACCCAGTACTTC.

Notes on this clone: A much bigger clone sits one base away, suggesting this may be a read error. This same CDR3 is encoded by further DNA sequences in the sample. The V and J genes are TRBV5-1 and TRBJ1-1, with D perhaps matching TRBD1 (6 bases). The CDR3 extends over 13 amino acids. V was cut by 3 bases and J by 1 base, with 7 bases left in between. The germline V gene encodes CDR1 SGHRS and CDR2 YFSETQ. The CDR3 DNA follows: TGCGCCAGCAGCTCGGGACAGAACACTGAAGCTTTCTTT. It specifies CASSSGQNTEAFF.

The V call is TRBV28, the J call TRBJ2-7; perhaps TRBD2 as D (5 bases). Trimming left V 1 base short and J 2 bases short, with 6 bases between. In germline, CDR1 is MDHEN, CDR2 SYDVKM. The CDR3 has 13 amino acids. The CDR3 here is CASSLYGAYEQYF. Here the CDR3 DNA reads TGTGCCAGCAGTTTATACGGGGCCTACGAGCAGTACTTC.

The rearrangement links TRBV19 to TRBJ2-3; 12 nucleotides line up with TRBD2. After removal of 6 bases from V and 0 bases from J, the junction contained 7 bases not matched to a gene. The CDR3 has 17 residues. In germline, CDR1 is LNHDA, CDR2 SQIVND (reference sequence). The CDR3: CASRPLGTSGSTDTQYF. DNA for the CDR3: TGTGCCAGTAGGCCTCTCGGGACTAGCGGGAGCACAGATACGCAGTATTTT.

The J gene is TRBJ1-2, the V gene TRBV19; 8 positions match TRBD1. With V trimmed by 5 bases and J by 8 bases, 10 bases remained unmatched. The CDR3 is 14 amino acids. Germline CDR1 reads LNHDA; CDR2 reads SQIVND (reference sequence). CDR3 sequence: CASSASTGVGGYTF. The CDR3, as DNA: TGTGCCAGTAGTGCCTCGACAGGGGTCGGCGGCTACACCTTC.

The table lists this clone with a count of one. V and J are TRBV27 and TRBJ2-5, with 9 bases aligning to TRBD1. Germline-derived CDR1 and CDR2 are MNHEY and SMNVEV (reference sequence). J gave up 5 bases and V 8 bases, and 9 bases lay outside the gene matches. The CDR3 contains 14 residues. CDR3 loop: CASGPTGGAETQYF. CDR3 nucleotides: TGTGCCAGCGGACCTACAGGGGGCGCGGAGACCCAGTACTTC.

This sequence joins TRBV6-5 and TRBJ2-7, with 9 bases identical to TRBD2. The CDR3 runs to 11 residues. Germline V gives CDR1 MNHEY, CDR2 SVGAGI. Germline trimming cut 5 bases from V and 10 bases from J; bases unmatched to any gene: 3. CDR3 nucleotide sequence: TGTGCCAGCAGTAATAGCGGGAGTCAGTACTTC. Protein: CASSNSGSQYF.